The 29 T cell receptor beta chains presented below share a single source sample, sequenced in a study of beta chain features in type 1 diabetes. Expressed TCRB transcripts were sequenced, since all the RNA that had been isolated was reverse transcribed. Measured with immunoSEQ multiplex PCR; TCRdb has only the in-frame clones, and not every one. The sample has 250,000 to 400,000 clones, 13% to 15% seen once. Sequencing was done on a sample of central memory CD4+ T cells from blood. Every receptor here comes from a man in his thirties or forties in good health.

This chain links TRBV29-1 with TRBJ2-3, with D unresolved. The CDR3 is 13 amino acids. Germline CDR1 reads SQVTM; CDR2 reads ANQGSEA. Trimming stripped 1 base from V and 3 bases from J, with 8 bases between. CDR3 loop: CSVEVQLTDTQYF. The CDR3 DNA is TGCAGCGTTGAAGTACAGCTTACAGATACGCAGTATTTT.

This sequence joins TRBV6-1 and TRBJ1-1, with no clear D. V lost 7 bases and J lost 7, with 16 bases in between. Per the germline V gene, CDR1 is MNHNS and CDR2 is SASEGT. The CDR3 consists of 13 residues. CDR3 bases: TGTGCCAGCACTCCGGCGTGGAAGGGTGAAGCTTTCTTT. Translation: CASTPAWKGEAFF.

The chain uses TRBV21-1 and TRBJ1-1. TRBV21-1 is described as a pseudogene. CDR3 length equals 11 residues. The CDR3 loop reads CASSKFTEAFF. The CDR3 DNA reads as TGTGCCAGCAGCAAGTTCACTGAAGCTTTCTTT.

V and J are TRBV7-2 and TRBJ1-5; perhaps TRBD1 as D (6 bases). The CDR3 has 14 residues. CDR1 and CDR2 (germline): SGHTA, FQGNSA. V was clipped by 5 bases and J by 7 bases, with 15 bases between them. The chain's CDR3 is CASSLDRQDQPQHF. CDR3 nucleotides: TGTGCCAGCAGCCTCGACAGGCAAGACCAGCCCCAGCATTTT.

This clone was found many times. V is TRBV6-1 and J is TRBJ2-1; TRBD2 aligns across 8 bases. From germline, CDR1 is MNHNS and CDR2 SASEGT. Trimming at V came to 6 bases and at J to 9 bases, leaving 4 bases not matched to a gene. This CDR3 spans 12 amino acids. The CDR3 spells CASSPGGSEQFF. Here the CDR3 DNA reads TGTGCCAGCAGCCCGGGGGGGAGTGAGCAGTTCTTC.

The genes are TRBV7-6 and TRBJ1-3, with D perhaps TRBD1 (5 bases). The CDR3 sequence is 16 residues long. The V end lost 1 base, the J end lost 0 bases, and 10 bases lay between the germline ends. CDR1 SGHVS and CDR2 FNYEAQ come from the germline V gene. This CDR3 reads CASSLGRGSSGNTIYF. For the CDR3, the DNA is TGTGCCAGCAGCTTAGGCCGGGGCTCCTCTGGAAACACCATATATTTT.

This clone was detected many times. The CDR3 nucleotides read TGCGCCAGCAGCTTTGTCCTCTCTGGGGCCAACGTCCTGACTTTC. Encoded protein: CASSFVLSGANVLTF. The chain links TRBV5-1 to TRBJ2-6, with D unresolved. V lost 2 bases, J lost 0 bases, and 6 bases lay in between. Germline V CDR1 and CDR2: SGHRS, YFSETQ. The CDR3 runs 15 residues.

This clone turned up a few times. The J gene is TRBJ1-5, the V gene TRBV7-2; 7 nucleotides match TRBD1. Trimming at V came to 3 bases and at J to 7 bases, leaving 6 bases not matched to a gene. Germline V gives CDR1 SGHTA, CDR2 FQGNSA. This CDR3 contains 14 residues. For the CDR3, the DNA is TGTGCCAGCAGCTTTCCAGGGGGGCGGCAGCCCCAGCATTTT. Its translation is CASSFPGGRQPQHF.

The chain couples TRBV9 to TRBJ2-2, with TRBD2 as a possible D gene (6 bases). Germline assignment: CDR1 SGDLS and CDR2 YYNGEE. V was clipped by 2 bases and J by 6 bases, with 17 bases between them. CDR3 length: 16 amino acids. This chain's CDR3 is CASSVSTGDPAGELFF. The CDR3 region has the DNA TGTGCCAGCAGCGTCTCCACGGGAGATCCAGCCGGGGAGCTGTTTTTT.

This clone was detected only a few times. V usage is TRBV6-5 and J usage is TRBJ2-1; TRBD2 matches 10 bases. The CDR3 length is 16 residues. With V trimmed by 2 bases and J by 6 bases, 7 bases remained unmatched. The germline V gene has CDR1 MNHEY and CDR2 SVGAGI. This CDR3 reads CASSYTVAGGLNEQFF. The CDR3 DNA reads as TGTGCCAGCAGTTACACAGTAGCGGGGGGCCTCAATGAGCAGTTCTTC.

A few counts support this clone. The J gene is TRBJ1-1, the V gene TRBV5-1; D might be TRBD1 (5 bases). Germline-derived CDR1 and CDR2 are SGHRS and YFSETQ. This CDR3 spans 16 amino acids. V was shortened by 4 bases and J by 1 base, with 17 bases between the two germline ends. The CDR3 region has the DNA TGCGCCAGCAGCCTGGGGGGGACTGCCTCGAACACTGAAGCTTTCTTT. It translates to CASSLGGTASNTEAFF.

The chain carries TRBV6-1 and TRBJ2-7, with unresolved D. Trimming removed 2 bases at V and 0 bases at J, with 11 bases between. Looked up from germline, CDR1 is MNHNS and CDR2 is SASEGT. The CDR3 consists of 15 residues. CDR3 loop: CASSERGFLSYEQYF. CDR3 in DNA: TGTGCCAGCAGTGAACGAGGTTTTCTCTCCTACGAGCAGTACTTC.

The gene calls are TRBV7-8 and TRBJ2-1; 9 bases are a match to TRBD2. V trimming: 5 bases; J trimming: 3 bases; junction bases outside the gene matches: 5. Germline-derived CDR1 and CDR2 are SGHVS and FQNEAQ. This CDR3 spans 15 amino acids. CDR3 amino acids: CASSIRTSVYNEQFF. As DNA, the CDR3 is TGTGCCAGCAGCATCCGGACTAGCGTCTACAATGAGCAGTTCTTC.

This chain uses TRBV7-2 with TRBJ1-2, with D perhaps matching TRBD1 (6 bases). In germline, CDR1 is SGHTA, CDR2 FQGNSA. The V gene lost 5 bases and the J gene lost 3 bases, with 19 bases spanning the gap. This CDR3 contains 16 residues. CDR3 nucleotides: TGTGCCAGCAGCCCTGATGGAGGGGGAGGATACTATGGCTACACCTTC. Protein product: CASSPDGGGGYYGYTF.

V usage is TRBV19 and J usage is TRBJ1-2; TRBD1 agrees at 7 bases. The CDR3 extends over 15 amino acids. J was trimmed by 2 bases and V by 1 base; bases with no gene match: 4. Germline CDR1 LNHDA, CDR2 SQIVND (reference sequence). The CDR3 here is CASSIGTGFNYGYTF. In DNA form, the CDR3 reads TGTGCCAGTAGTATAGGGACAGGATTCAACTATGGCTACACCTTC.

The V and J genes are TRBV29-1 and TRBJ2-7; D possibly uses TRBD1 or TRBD2 (5 bases each). Germline assignment: CDR1 SQVTM and CDR2 ANQGSEA. The CDR3 contains 11 residues. Trimming removed 5 bases at V and 6 bases at J, with 11 bases between. The CDR3 DNA sequence: TGCAGCGTTTTTAGGGGAGTCGAGCAGTACTTC. Protein: CSVFRGVEQYF.

This clone was found a few times. The V and J genes are TRBV4-3 and TRBJ2-5, with D hard to call. The CDR3 has 12 amino acids. Trimming removed 5 bases at V and 7 bases at J, with 11 bases between. Germline V lookup: CDR1 LGHNA, CDR2 YSLEER. This chain's CDR3 is CASSNYGGTQYF. In DNA, the CDR3 is TGCGCCAGCAGCAACTATGGCGGGACCCAGTACTTC.

This rearrangement joins TRBV28 to TRBJ2-1; D perhaps matches TRBD2 (5 bases). Trimming cost V 8 bases and J 6 bases, with 8 bases left between them. Per germline, CDR1 MDHEN and CDR2 SYDVKM. The CDR3 length is 11 residues. The CDR3: CASGLLNEQFF. The CDR3 coding sequence is TGTGCCAGCGGACTCCTCAATGAGCAGTTCTTC.

This rearrangement joins TRBV11-2 to TRBJ1-4; 7 nucleotides agree with TRBD1. The CDR3 has 13 residues. Germline lookup yields CDR1 SGHAT and CDR2 FQNNGV. Trimming at V came to 5 bases and at J to 10 bases, leaving 7 bases not matched to a gene. CDR3 bases: TGTGCCAGCAGCCCAGAAAACAGGGGAAAACTGTTTTTT. Its protein is CASSPENRGKLFF. The full variable domain, completed using reference TRBV11-2 and TRBJ1-4, is EAGVAQSPRYKIIEKRQSVAFWCNPISGHATLYWYQQILGQGPKLLIQFQNNGVVDDSQLPKDRFSAERLKGVDSTLKIQPAKLEDSAVYLCASSPENRGKLFFGSGTQLSVL.

This clone was detected only a few times. The chain combines TRBV9 with TRBJ1-6; TRBD1 is a possible D gene (5 bases). The germline V gene has CDR1 SGDLS and CDR2 YYNGEE. The CDR3 loop spans 14 amino acids. V was cut by 0 bases and J by 10 bases, with 11 bases left in between. Here the CDR3 DNA reads TGTGCCAGCAGCGTAGCTGGGGGTAACTCACCCCTCCACTTT. Its protein product is CASSVAGGNSPLHF.

The chain joins TRBV5-1 to TRBJ1-1, with unresolved D. This CDR3 has 16 residues. Trimming took off 0 bases at V and 3 bases at J, with 15 bases between the two ends. Germline CDR1 is SGHRS and CDR2 is YFSETQ. CDR3 DNA sequence: TGCGCCAGCAGCTTGGGACACCGGGGAGGAGACACTGAAGCTTTCTTT. This encodes CASSLGHRGGDTEAFF.

J is TRBJ2-6 and V is TRBV23-1; the D is unclear. TRBV23-1 counts as an open reading frame of uncertain function. The V end was cut by 4 bases, the J end by 0 bases, with 7 bases between. The CDR3 runs 15 residues. The CDR3 DNA follows: TGCGCCAGCAGTCCCAAATGCTCTGGGGCCAACGTCCTGACTTTC. Residues: CASSPKCSGANVLTF.

V and J are TRBV6-5 and TRBJ2-5; 9 bases agree with TRBD2. The germline gives CDR1 MNHEY, CDR2 SVGAGI. CDR3 length equals 15 residues. Unmatched junction bases numbered 11, after V lost 8 bases and J lost 4 bases. CDR3 coding DNA: TGTGCCAGCTCCCACCGGCGGGAGGGCCGAGAGACCCAGTACTTC. Amino acid sequence: CASSHRREGRETQYF.

Concerning this clone: One base away lies a much larger clone, so this may be a sequencing read error. This sample includes further DNA sequences coding for the same CDR3. This chain connects TRBV4-1 to TRBJ2-3, with no clear D. The germline V gene encodes CDR1 MGHRA and CDR2 YSYEKL. V lost 1 base and J lost 3, with 5 bases in between. This CDR3 is 13 amino acids long. CDR3 sequence reads: CASSQAGTDTQYF. Here the CDR3 DNA reads TGCGCCAGCAGCCAAGCCGGTACAGATACGCAGTATTTT.

This chain joins TRBV18 and TRBJ2-1; 13 bases are a match to TRBD2. V was clipped by 5 bases and J by 6 bases; unmatched bases: 7. CDR1 is KGHSH, CDR2 LQKENI, per germline. The CDR3 length is 16 residues. CDR3 in DNA: TGTGCCAGCTCAACCGGACTAGCGGGAGCGGGCAATGAGCAGTTCTTC. Amino acids: CASSTGLAGAGNEQFF.

The rearrangement links TRBV18 to TRBJ1-1, with a tentative D call TRBD1 (6 bases). The CDR3 covers 14 residues. In germline, CDR1 is KGHSH, CDR2 LQKENI. Trimming pared 0 bases from V and 10 bases from J, leaving 15 bases between. The CDR3 nucleotides are TGTGCCAGCTCACCACCGGGGGCACCAGTTCCAGCTTTCTTT. The encoded protein is CASSPPGAPVPAFF.

The chain joins TRBV6-6 to TRBJ1-6; D gene ambiguous. Per germline, CDR1 MNHNY and CDR2 SVGAGI (reference sequence). The V end lost 5 bases, the J end lost 0 bases, and 8 bases lay between the germline ends. CDR3 size: 15 residues. CDR3 nucleotides: TGTGCCAGCAGTCCTCCGGGCTCCTATAATTCACCCCTCCACTTT. Amino acid sequence: CASSPPGSYNSPLHF.

This rearrangement joins TRBV4-3 to TRBJ2-2; D is unresolved. Looked up from germline, CDR1 is LGHNA and CDR2 is YSLEER. V was trimmed by 4 bases and J by 7 bases, leaving 7 bases between them. The CDR3 spans 12 residues. In DNA form, the CDR3 reads TGCGCCAGCAGCCGATCACACGGGGAGCTGTTTTTT. Translating it yields CASSRSHGELFF.

Only a few counts were recorded for this clone. V is TRBV2 and J is TRBJ2-2; D is undetermined. V was pared by 4 bases and J by 0 bases, with 12 bases between. Germline loops: CDR1 SNHLY, CDR2 FYNNEI. This CDR3 is 16 amino acids long. DNA of the CDR3: TGTGCCAGCAGTGGCGAAGGGTCTACGAACACCGGGGAGCTGTTTTTT. It codes for CASSGEGSTNTGELFF.